This T cell receptor beta chain is from a study of regulatory T cells in long-lasting Graves disease (dated by TCRdb to the early 2020s). Study-wide context: In the newly diagnosed Graves' disease group, patients had been taking antithyroid drugs for less than 3 months. Peripheral blood TCR sequencing and RNA sequencing compared persistent Graves' disease patients with newly diagnosed Graves' disease patients. The study took place in China and was registered as a clinical trial. A total of around 35 samples underwent TCR sequencing, from roughly 13 patients with persistent Graves' disease and some 20 patients with newly diagnosed Graves' disease. What the work shows at the level of the full study, not this receptor alone: Sequencing and analysis were restricted to the TCR beta chain. TRBV28, TRBJ1-2 and TRBJ2-5 were preferentially used in persistent disease, while TRBV20-1 and TRBJ2-1 were favored in newly diagnosed disease. Persistent patients shared more public clonotypes among themselves (around 2,700) than newly diagnosed patients did (about 900). Compared with newly diagnosed patients, persistent Graves' disease patients had lower TCR Shannon entropy and fewer highly expanded clones, which suggests clonal expansion. Only peripheral blood was studied, because thyroid tissue, the primary lesion, was inaccessible. As a limitation, the authors acknowledged that the small sample size may reduce accuracy.

This clonotype was seen at least ten times. It has no known antigen specificity. There are no base qualities to consult, and no much larger clone falls within one base. Reading from cysteine to phenylalanine, the CDR3 counts 14 amino acids. Only the CDR3 region is kept as DNA, spanning 42 bases read in frame from base 1. The germline V gene supplies CDR1 SQVTM and CDR2 ANQGSEA. The germline V and J ends show losses of 6 bases and 4 bases respectively, and no gene match explains 11 bases of the junction. What the time point label conveys for this sample: newly diagnosed GD, antithyroid drugs for less than 3 months. For both TCR sequencing and RNA sequencing, RNA was extracted from PBMCs using TRIzol. The diagnosis of Graves' disease was made according to American Thyroid Association guidelines. Patients for the study were recruited at an endocrinology department in Xi'an, China. Each patient gave roughly 8.4 milliliters of peripheral blood, collected in an EDTA anticoagulant tube. Ficoll Paque Plus density gradient separation was used to isolate PBMCs, and no further T cell sorting was done. An Agilent 2100 Bioanalyzer and agarose gel were used to assess RNA quality, and a NanoDrop 2000 was used to measure RNA concentration.

Library method: multiplex PCR. Sequencing was carried out with an Illumina HiSeq 4000. CDR3 regions were amplified by Arm-PCR with iRepertoire HTBI primers to construct TCR beta libraries. PCR products were gel purified before sequencing. In the paper's pipeline: Across samples, 60 to 70 TRBV and approximately 15 TRBJ segments were identified and used for gene usage analysis of CDR3 amino acid clonotypes. COPE and FqMerger were used to merge the filtered high-quality paired reads into contigs. BLAST was used to align contigs to the IMGT TRBV, TRBD and TRBJ reference genes, and CDR3 was defined following IMGT. Clonotypes above 0.1% frequency were classified as highly expanded clones. Shannon entropy was used to measure repertoire diversity, and the Gini coefficient was used to measure V-J evenness. A clonotype found in more than one individual was treated as public. TCRdb trimmed public reads at Q25 via fastp, called clones via MiXCR and kept in-frame beta chains. Identical CDR3 protein sequences are pooled into one entry, listed with their most common genes and DNA. The V and J calls follow TCRdb's processing rather than the paper's. In all, the sample holds some 250,000 distinct CDR3 sequences, and about 17% of those were seen once. Of the sample, around 20% falls within the top ten clones.

The receptor chain draws on TRBV29-1 and TRBJ2-7, and TRBD2 aligns with 8 junction nucleotides. This clonotype originated in a female donor with Graves disease. The source was peripheral blood mononuclear cells (PBMCs), collected at new diagnosis, from a patient treated with antithyroid drugs. The DNA sequence is as follows: TGCAGCGTATCCCTCGGCGGGAGGATTTACGAGCAGTACTTC. It codes for CSVSLGGRIYEQYF.